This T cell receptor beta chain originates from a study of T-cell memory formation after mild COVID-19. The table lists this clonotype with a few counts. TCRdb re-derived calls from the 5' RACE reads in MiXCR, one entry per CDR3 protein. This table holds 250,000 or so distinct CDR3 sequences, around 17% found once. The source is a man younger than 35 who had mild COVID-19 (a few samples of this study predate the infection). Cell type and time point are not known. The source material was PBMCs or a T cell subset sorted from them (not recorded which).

The CDR3 loop reads CASSDEGNSPLHF. CDR3 coding DNA: TGTGCCAGCAGCGATGAAGGGAATTCACCCCTCCACTTT. The gene calls are TRBV5-5 and TRBJ1-6; D not certain. This CDR3 has 13 amino acids. From germline, CDR1 is SGHKS and CDR2 YYEKEE (reference sequence). Trimming stripped 4 bases from V and 7 bases from J, with 9 bases between. Variable domain in full (rest from reference TRBV5-5 and TRBJ1-6): DAGVTQSPTHLIKTRGQQVTLRCSPISGHKSVSWYQQVLGQGPQFIFQYYEKEERGRGNFPDRFSARQFPNYSSELNVNALLLGDSALYLCASSDEGNSPLHFGNGTRLTVT.